This T cell receptor (beta chain) emerged from a study of blood T cell repertoires in COVID-19. Trimming removed 1 base at V and 4 bases at J, with 10 bases between. Germline CDR1 and CDR2: LGHDT and YNNKEL (reference sequence). This CDR3 has 14 residues. As handled by the study authors: Using reference gene primer amplification, nucleated cell counts were estimated. Repertoires were generated with immunoSEQ multiplex PCR, while TCRdb's copy carries only in-frame clones and drops some. Clonal size and the V and J genes are those of that table, whereas D and trimming came from the DNA. The profile covers fewer than 450,000 clones, with 88% appearing a single time and 10% to 15% taken by the ten largest. In Seattle, patients joined the study during active infection and were tracked longitudinally.

This chain joins TRBV3-1 (or the pseudogene TRBV3-2) and TRBJ1-2, with D perhaps TRBD1 (5 bases). The sequencing sample was made of peripheral blood. This TCR derives from a woman aged 45-65 years with COVID-19, enrolled during active disease. The CDR3 DNA follows: TGTGCCAGCAGCCAAGGCCAGGGTCTCTATGGCTACACCTTC. Translation: CASSQGQGLYGYTF.